The T cell receptor (beta chain) described here comes from a study of regulatory T cells in long-lasting Graves disease (dated by TCRdb to about 2021). Concerning the study at large: Persistent Graves' disease was defined as antithyroid drug treatment for over 5 years with persistently positive TSH receptor autoantibodies. Antithyroid drugs had been taken for about 10.3 years on average by persistent Graves' disease patients in the clinical cohort. Patients with persistent Graves' disease were compared with patients with newly diagnosed Graves' disease using TCR sequencing and RNA sequencing of peripheral blood. A total of around 35 samples were covered by TCR sequencing, comprising some 13 persistent and around 20 newly diagnosed Graves' disease patients. The study was conducted in China and was registered as a clinical trial.

CDR1 and CDR2, looked up from the germline V gene (reference sequence), are DFQATT and SNEGSKA. From its cysteine to its phenylalanine, the CDR3 spans 15 amino acids. Left in the record is the CDR3 DNA by itself, 45 bases read in frame from the first base. V is reduced by 6 bases and J by 1 base, leaving a spacing of 18 bases between them. The library was produced with multiplex PCR. The sequencer was an Illumina HiSeq 4000. iRepertoire HTBI primers and Arm-PCR amplification of CDR3 regions were used to construct TCR beta libraries. Before sequencing, the PCR products underwent gel purification. Processing in the source paper ran as follows. A total of fewer than 65 TRBV and 14 TRBJ segments were identified across samples and were used for gene usage analysis of CDR3 amino acid clonotypes. COPE and FqMerger were used to merge filtered high-quality paired reads into contigs. BLAST was used to align contigs to the IMGT TRBV, TRBD and TRBJ reference genes, and CDR3 was defined following IMGT. Highly expanded clones were defined as clonotypes with a frequency above 0.1%. Shannon entropy was used to measure repertoire diversity, and the Gini coefficient was used to measure V-J evenness. A clonotype was considered public if more than one individual shared it. TCRdb passed the public sequencing reads through fastp at Q25 and MiXCR, retaining productive beta sequences. Every entry covers one CDR3 protein and lists the most common genes and DNA from its rows. None of the V and J calls come from the authors' own analysis; TCRdb made them. This sample is represented by under 500,000 distinct CDR3 sequences; less than 25% of them were singletons. The ten largest clones take up less than 25% of the sample.

This clonotype was seen ten or more times. The antigen it binds to is not known. Base qualities are not provided; no much larger clone lies one nucleotide away. The investigation overall reported the following: Persistent disease showed preferential use of TRBV28, TRBJ1-2 and TRBJ2-5, whereas newly diagnosed disease favored TRBV20-1 and TRBJ2-1. Sequencing and analysis were limited to the TCR beta chain. More public clonotypes were shared among persistent patients (under 3,000) than among newly diagnosed patients (roughly 1,000). Peripheral blood alone was examined, since thyroid tissue, which constituted the primary lesion, could not be accessed. As a limitation, the authors acknowledged that the small sample size may reduce accuracy. Compared with newly diagnosed patients, persistent Graves' disease patients had lower TCR Shannon entropy and fewer highly expanded clones, which suggests clonal expansion.

The sample's time point label, in plain terms: persistent/refractory GD, antithyroid drugs over 5 years with positive TRAb. For both TCR sequencing and RNA sequencing, RNA was extracted from PBMCs in TRIzol. Graves' disease was diagnosed according to American Thyroid Association guidelines. The patients came from an endocrinology department in Xi'an, China. Each patient gave 9 to 10 milliliters of peripheral blood, collected in an EDTA anticoagulant tube. Ficoll Paque Plus density gradient separation was used to isolate PBMCs, and no further T cell sorting was done. An Agilent 2100 Bioanalyzer and agarose gel were used to check RNA quality, and a NanoDrop 2000 was used to measure RNA concentration.

The sequencing used peripheral blood mononuclear cells (PBMCs), collected when the disease was refractory, from a patient treated with antithyroid drugs. This receptor was obtained from a female donor with Graves disease. In this chain, TRBV20-1 is recombined with TRBJ2-5; the D region possibly corresponds to TRBD1 (6 bases align). The nucleotides are TGCAGTGCGGCGGAAGCCGGGACACTCCAAGAGACCCAGTACTTC. Its protein reads: CSAAEAGTLQETQYF.